This T cell receptor (beta chain) was obtained from a study of shared clonotypes between healthy human individuals. Deep-level settings were used for running the assay. Original data processing: ImmunoSEQ yielded junction-only sequences lacking quality scores, so filtering differed. Assay: immunoSEQ multiplex PCR; the TCRdb copy retains only in-frame clones and omits some. Clone size and V and J calls were adopted from that table, with D and trimming inferred from the DNA. The sample lists 550,000 to 650,000 clones, roughly 95% occurring once. Germline-derived CDR1 and CDR2 are SGHRS and YFSETQ. The CDR3 is made up of 15 amino acids. Trimming shortened V by 4 bases and J by 5 bases, and 15 bases separated the two germline ends. Overall study findings and caveats: When compared with the clonotypes that were shared by all four sorted-subset donors, the non-shared clonotypes turned out to have lower generation probabilities.

As for this clone: The antigen is undetermined.

CD8 cells classed as naive were CD45RO-negative and positively selected for CCR7, excluding terminally differentiated effector memory CD45RA+ cells. The donor population consisted of healthy HIV-negative adults with no recent acute infections or vaccinations. The sequenced material came from naive CD8+ T cells sorted from blood. This chain links TRBV5-1 with TRBJ2-2; a weak D match, TRBD2 (6 bases). The clonotype comes from a woman aged 25 to 39 in good health. The CDR3 loop reads CASSPGESGTGELFF. In nucleotides, the CDR3 is TGCGCCAGCAGCCCGGGAGAGAGCGGGACCGGGGAGCTGTTTTTT. Complete variable domain (other parts from reference TRBV5-1 and TRBJ2-2): KAGVTQTPRYLIKTRGQQVTLSCSPISGHRSVSWYQQTPGQGLQFLFEYFSETQRNKGNFPGRFSGRQFSNSRSEMNVSTLELGDSALYLCASSPGESGTGELFFGEGSRLTVL.